Below are 26 T cell receptor beta chains sequenced from a single sample in a study of graft-versus-host responses after intestinal transplantation. Once graft tissue had been processed, intraepithelial and lamina propria lymphocytes were released. Sequenced by immunoSEQ multiplex PCR; TCRdb stores in-frame clones only, minus some. The profile shows approximately 3,800 clones, approximately 72% of them singletons. The sample in question was ileum tissue, obtained about 920 days after intestinal transplantation. Receptors originate from a human patient who received an intestinal transplant, so some T cells may come from the graft donor.

The chain joins TRBV9 to TRBJ2-2; D is unclear. V was clipped by 3 bases and J by 5 bases, with 8 bases between them. This CDR3 contains 13 residues. Germline V lookup: CDR1 SGDLS, CDR2 YYNGEE. Written as DNA, the CDR3 is TGTGCCAGCAGCGAGAGATATACCGGGGAGCTGTTTTTT. Protein: CASSERYTGELFF.

The J gene is TRBJ2-3, the V gene TRBV2; no reliable D call. V lost 3 bases to trimming and J lost 1 base, with 8 bases between them. This CDR3 has 14 amino acids. Germline CDR1 is SNHLY and CDR2 is FYNNEI. The CDR3 here is CASSEQARTDTQYF. The CDR3 DNA reads TGTGCCAGCAGTGAGCAGGCCCGCACAGATACGCAGTATTTT.

This clone has only a few counts. The rearrangement joins TRBV6-1 to TRBJ1-4; no definite D call. The V gene lost 4 bases and the J gene lost 4 bases, with 13 bases spanning the gap. The CDR3 is made up of 15 amino acids. The germline V gene has CDR1 MNHNS and CDR2 SASEGT. CDR3: CASSAYAGNNEKLFF. The CDR3 DNA is TGTGCCAGCAGTGCGTATGCGGGTAATAATGAAAAACTGTTTTTT.

This chain links TRBV7-9 with TRBJ2-1; tentatively, D is TRBD2 (6 bases). The germline V gene encodes CDR1 SEHNR and CDR2 FQNEAQ (reference sequence). The CDR3 contains 14 residues. The V end was cut by 4 bases, the J end by 3 bases, with 10 bases between. The CDR3 region is CASSSDGSYNEQFF. In nucleotides, the CDR3 is TGTGCCAGCAGCTCGGACGGGAGCTACAATGAGCAGTTCTTC.

The chain has TRBV4-1 and TRBJ2-1; the D gene is possibly TRBD2 (6 bases). Between the trimmed V and J ends, which lost 4 bases and 9 bases, there was a span of 16 bases. The germline V gene has CDR1 MGHRA and CDR2 YSYEKL. The CDR3 is 14 residues long. The CDR3 loop is CASSRRLVATEQFF. The CDR3 nucleotides are TGCGCCAGCAGCCGGCGACTAGTCGCTACTGAGCAGTTCTTC.

This rearrangement joins TRBV28 to TRBJ1-2, with a possible D match to TRBD1 (6 bases). Trimming stripped 6 bases from V and 0 bases from J, with 11 bases between. The CDR3 covers 14 residues. Germline CDR1 and CDR2: MDHEN and SYDVKM. The CDR3 DNA is TGTGCCAGCAGCCCCAGGGGACCTAACTATGGCTACACCTTC. Residues: CASSPRGPNYGYTF.

V and J are TRBV29-1 and TRBJ2-2; D possibly corresponds to TRBD2 (7 bases). CDR3 length: 13 residues. Germline lookup yields CDR1 SQVTM and CDR2 ANQGSEA. With 6 bases removed from V and 6 bases from J, the gap between germline ends came to 14 bases. CDR3 residues: CSVGGRAAGELFF. In DNA form, the CDR3 reads TGCAGCGTGGGGGGGCGGGCCGCCGGGGAGCTGTTTTTT.

This chain connects TRBV28 to TRBJ1-1; 8 bases fit TRBD1. Germline V gives CDR1 MDHEN, CDR2 SYDVKM. This CDR3 spans 16 amino acids. J was trimmed by 0 bases and V by 6 bases; bases with no gene match: 9. The CDR3 loop is CASSVTGGDMNTEAFF. The CDR3 bases are TGTGCCAGCAGCGTAACAGGGGGTGACATGAACACTGAAGCTTTCTTT.

This clone has just one count. This sample includes further DNA sequences coding for the same CDR3. The chain has TRBV29-1 and TRBJ2-5; D gene ambiguous. Germline lookup yields CDR1 SQVTM and CDR2 ANQGSEA. The CDR3 loop spans 11 amino acids. V lost 7 bases, J lost 2 bases, and 8 bases lay in between. This chain's CDR3 is CSGLEQETQYF. The CDR3 DNA reads as TGCAGCGGTTTAGAACAAGAGACCCAGTACTTC.

In nucleotides, the CDR3 is TGTGCCAGCAGCAAAGTGTTGCAGACTACCACAGATACGCAGTATTTT. Translating it yields CASSKVLQTTTDTQYF. The V and J genes are TRBV21-1 and TRBJ2-3; the D call in the table, TRBD2, was not verified against the DNA. TRBV21-1 is a recognized pseudogene. This CDR3 has 16 amino acids.

This clone was counted a single time. This chain uses TRBV7-9 with TRBJ1-6; maybe TRBD1 (5 bases). V was trimmed by 4 bases and J by 7 bases, leaving 8 bases between them. The V gene's germline CDR1 is SEHNR and CDR2 FQNEAQ (reference sequence). CDR3 size: 13 residues. CDR3 amino acids: CASSSGPNSPLHF. The CDR3 nucleotides read TGTGCCAGCAGCTCGGGGCCGAATTCACCCCTCCACTTT.

The CDR3 sequence is CASSAGTGGSGELFF. For the CDR3, the DNA is TGTGCCAGCAGCGCCGGGACAGGAGGGTCCGGGGAGCTGTTTTTT. This chain connects TRBV9 to TRBJ2-2, with 8 bases fitting TRBD1. This CDR3 is 15 amino acids long. V shed 3 bases and J 6 bases; nucleotides not matched to a gene: 7. Germline CDR1 and CDR2: SGDLS and YYNGEE.

This chain uses TRBV19 with TRBJ1-6; unclear D gene. CDR3 length: 13 residues. V was shortened by 5 bases and J by 14 bases, with 16 bases between the two germline ends. The germline CDR1 and CDR2 sequences are LNHDA and SQIVND (reference sequence). The DNA of the CDR3 is TGTGCCAGTAGTCAAGGCGGAGGAAGCGCCCTCCACTTT. As protein: CASSQGGGSALHF. The whole variable domain, remainder taken from reference TRBV19 and TRBJ1-6, is DGGITQSPKYLFRKEGQNVTLSCEQNLNHDAMYWYRQDPGQGLRLIYYSQIVNDFQKGDIAEGYSVSREKKESFPLTVTSAQKNPTAFYLCASSQGGGSALHFGNGTRLTVT.

The chain employs TRBV6-5 and TRBJ2-7, with a tentative D call TRBD2 (6 bases). This CDR3 is 13 amino acids long. CDR1 and CDR2 (germline): MNHEY, SVGAGI. V lost 5 bases and J lost 6, with 14 bases in between. In nucleotides, the CDR3 is TGTGCCAGCAGTGCCCTAACTAGCTCCGAGCAGTACTTC. Translated: CASSALTSSEQYF.

DNA for the CDR3: TGTGCCAGCAGTTTCGCGCGGTATTGGGCAACTGAAGCTTTCTTT. This encodes CASSFARYWATEAFF. The chain has TRBV28 and TRBJ1-1; the D is unclear. The length of the CDR3 is 15 residues. Trimming took 3 bases from V and 5 from J, leaving 16 bases between them. Germline CDR1 reads MDHEN; CDR2 reads SYDVKM.

This sequence joins TRBV5-1 and TRBJ2-7, with D perhaps TRBD1 (7 bases). This CDR3 region has 14 residues. V was shortened by 0 bases and J by 3 bases, with 10 bases between the two germline ends. Germline CDR1 is SGHRS and CDR2 is YFSETQ. The CDR3 loop is CASSLGQGLYEQYF. CDR3 sequence (DNA): TGCGCCAGCAGCTTGGGACAGGGACTCTACGAGCAGTACTTC.

In DNA form, the CDR3 reads TGTGCCAGCAGTGGGGGGACAGGGCAACGGCAGCCCCAGCATTTT. It encodes CASSGGTGQRQPQHF. The chain joins TRBV2 to TRBJ1-5; 9 positions agree with TRBD1. Germline CDR1 SNHLY, CDR2 FYNNEI. The ends lost 4 bases at V and 7 bases at J; junction bases unmatched: 8. The length of the CDR3 is 15 residues.

The chain joins TRBV7-9 to TRBJ1-2; 7 bases are shared with TRBD1. Germline CDR1 SEHNR, CDR2 FQNEAQ (reference sequence). V lost 4 bases, J lost 3 bases, and 5 bases stayed unmatched. The CDR3 has 14 residues. The CDR3 DNA is TGTGCCAGCAGCTCCACAGGGGCTGACTATGGCTACACCTTC. Translation gives CASSSTGADYGYTF.

This chain uses TRBV7-6 with TRBJ2-5, with D possibly being TRBD2 (5 bases). V was shortened by 3 bases and J by 5 bases, with 16 bases between the two germline ends. Germline CDR1 and CDR2: SGHVS and FNYEAQ. The CDR3 is made up of 15 amino acids. In nucleotides, the CDR3 is TGTGCCAGCAGCTTGCGTACGTCTGCGGGCGAGACCCAGTACTTC. It encodes CASSLRTSAGETQYF.

The table lists this clone with a count of one. The rearrangement links TRBV5-8 to TRBJ2-5; D could derive from TRBD1 or TRBD2 (5 bases each). Germline CDR1 is SGHTS and CDR2 is YDEGEE. V lost 0 bases to trimming and J lost 4 bases, with 10 bases between them. This CDR3 contains 14 residues. CDR3 protein: CASSLAGQGETQYF. The DNA of the CDR3 is TGTGCCAGCAGCTTGGCGGGGCAGGGAGAGACCCAGTACTTC.

The chain has TRBV6-5 and TRBJ1-4, with TRBD1 identical over 9 bases. Trimming at V came to 6 bases and at J to 4 bases, leaving 6 bases not matched to a gene. CDR1 MNHEY and CDR2 SVGAGI come from the germline V gene. The CDR3 covers 15 residues. CDR3 protein: CASRAGTGFNEKLFF. The CDR3 DNA sequence: TGTGCCAGCAGAGCCGGGACAGGGTTTAATGAAAAACTGTTTTTT.

The gene calls are TRBV11-2 and TRBJ2-3; the match to TRBD2 covers 14 bases. Germline V gives CDR1 SGHAT, CDR2 FQNNGV. V was clipped by 4 bases and J by 1 base; unmatched bases: 1. The CDR3 spans 16 residues. CDR3 coding DNA: TGTGCCAGCAGCTCGGGACTAGCGGGGGGCACAGATACGCAGTATTTT. Translated: CASSSGLAGGTDTQYF.

This clone was observed a handful of times. J is TRBJ2-1 and V is TRBV4-3, with TRBD2 matching 9 bases. Per germline, CDR1 LGHNA and CDR2 YSLEER. This CDR3 contains 17 residues. The V gene end was trimmed by 0 bases and the J gene end by 2 bases; junction bases not matched to a gene: 5. DNA of the CDR3: TGCGCCAGCAGCCAAGAAATCGGCGGGGGGGCCTACAATGAGCAGTTCTTC. Protein sequence: CASSQEIGGGAYNEQFF.

The chain couples TRBV7-9 to TRBJ1-1; 7 positions match TRBD1. V was clipped by 5 bases and J by 11 bases; unmatched bases: 17. Germline loops: CDR1 SEHNR, CDR2 FQNEAQ (reference sequence). The CDR3 totals 15 residues. CDR3 bases: TGTGCCAGCAGCGCTCACAGGGGATCGTCGGTATTGGCTTTCTTT. It is translated as CASSAHRGSSVLAFF.

The gene calls are TRBV7-2 and TRBJ2-2; 10 bases align to TRBD2. The germline V gene has CDR1 SGHTA and CDR2 FQGNSA. The CDR3 has 16 amino acids. V lost 4 bases to trimming and J lost 1 base; unmatched junction nucleotides: 3. CDR3 DNA sequence: TGTGCCAGCAGCTCAAGACTAGCGGGGAACACCGGGGAGCTGTTTTTT. Encoded protein: CASSSRLAGNTGELFF.

The sample holds a few counts of this clone. The gene calls are TRBV29-1 and TRBJ1-1; tentatively, D is TRBD1 (5 bases). V lost 7 bases and J 1 base, leaving 13 bases between the germline ends. CDR1 and CDR2 from the germline V gene are SQVTM and ANQGSEA. This CDR3 spans 13 amino acids. The DNA for the CDR3 is TGCAGCGCCAGACAGTTTGAGAACACTGAAGCTTTCTTT. Amino acids: CSARQFENTEAFF.